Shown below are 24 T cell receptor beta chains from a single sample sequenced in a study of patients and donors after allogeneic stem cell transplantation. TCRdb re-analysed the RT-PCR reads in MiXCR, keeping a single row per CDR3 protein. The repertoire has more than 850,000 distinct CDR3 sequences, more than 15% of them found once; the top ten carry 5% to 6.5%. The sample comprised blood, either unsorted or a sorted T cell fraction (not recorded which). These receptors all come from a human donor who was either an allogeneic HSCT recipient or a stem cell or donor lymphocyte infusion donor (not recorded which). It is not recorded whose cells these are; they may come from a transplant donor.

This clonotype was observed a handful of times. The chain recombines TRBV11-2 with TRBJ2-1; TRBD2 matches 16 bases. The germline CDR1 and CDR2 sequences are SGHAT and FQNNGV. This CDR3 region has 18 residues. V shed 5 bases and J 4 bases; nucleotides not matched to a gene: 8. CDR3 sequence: CASSPGLAGGPGYNEQFF. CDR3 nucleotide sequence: TGTGCCAGCAGCCCGGGACTAGCGGGAGGGCCGGGGTACAATGAGCAGTTCTTC.

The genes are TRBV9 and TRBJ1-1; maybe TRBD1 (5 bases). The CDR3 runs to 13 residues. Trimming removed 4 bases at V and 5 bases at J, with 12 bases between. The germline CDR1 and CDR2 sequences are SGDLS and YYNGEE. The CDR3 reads CASSPQRGTEAFF. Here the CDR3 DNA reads TGTGCCAGCAGCCCTCAACGGGGGACTGAAGCTTTCTTT.

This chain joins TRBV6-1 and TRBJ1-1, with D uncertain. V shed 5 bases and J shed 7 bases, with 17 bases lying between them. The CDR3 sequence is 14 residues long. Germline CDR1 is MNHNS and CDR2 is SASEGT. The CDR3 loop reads CASSHIGKGIEAFF. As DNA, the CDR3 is TGTGCCAGCAGTCATATTGGGAAGGGCATTGAAGCTTTCTTT.

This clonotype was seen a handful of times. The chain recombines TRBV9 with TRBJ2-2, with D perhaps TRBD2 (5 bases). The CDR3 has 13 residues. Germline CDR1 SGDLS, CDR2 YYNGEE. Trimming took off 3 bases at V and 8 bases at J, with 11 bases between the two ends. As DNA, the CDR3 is TGTGCCAGCAGCGGAGGGCCGAGGGGGGAGCTGTTTTTT. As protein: CASSGGPRGELFF.

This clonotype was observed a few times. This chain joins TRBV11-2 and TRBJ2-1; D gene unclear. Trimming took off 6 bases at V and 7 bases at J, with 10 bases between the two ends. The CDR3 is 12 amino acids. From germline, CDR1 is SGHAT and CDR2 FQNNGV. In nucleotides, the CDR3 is TGTGCCAGCAGAACGGAAGGGAATGAGCAGTTCTTC. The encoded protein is CASRTEGNEQFF.

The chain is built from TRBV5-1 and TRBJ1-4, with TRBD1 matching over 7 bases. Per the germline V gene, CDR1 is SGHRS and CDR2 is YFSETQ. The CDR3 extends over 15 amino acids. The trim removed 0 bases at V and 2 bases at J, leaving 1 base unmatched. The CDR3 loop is CASSLETGTNEKLFF. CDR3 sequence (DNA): TGCGCCAGCAGCTTGGAGACAGGGACTAATGAAAAACTGTTTTTT. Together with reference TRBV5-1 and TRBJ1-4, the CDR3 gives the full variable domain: KAGVTQTPRYLIKTRGQQVTLSCSPISGHRSVSWYQQTPGQGLQFLFEYFSETQRNKGNFPGRFSGRQFSNSRSEMNVSTLELGDSALYLCASSLETGTNEKLFFGSGTQLSVL.

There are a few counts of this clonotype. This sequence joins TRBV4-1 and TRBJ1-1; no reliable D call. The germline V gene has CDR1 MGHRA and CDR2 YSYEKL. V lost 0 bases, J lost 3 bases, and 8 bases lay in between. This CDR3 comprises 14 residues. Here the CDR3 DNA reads TGCGCCAGCAGCCAAGAAACCATTTACACTGAAGCTTTCTTT. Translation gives CASSQETIYTEAFF.

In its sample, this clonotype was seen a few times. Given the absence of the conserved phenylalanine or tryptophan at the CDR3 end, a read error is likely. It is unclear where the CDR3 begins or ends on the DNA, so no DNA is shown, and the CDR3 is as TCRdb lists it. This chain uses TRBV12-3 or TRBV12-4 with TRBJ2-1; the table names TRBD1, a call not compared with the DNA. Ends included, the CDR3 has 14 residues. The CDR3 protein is CASSLRKERGTSHV.

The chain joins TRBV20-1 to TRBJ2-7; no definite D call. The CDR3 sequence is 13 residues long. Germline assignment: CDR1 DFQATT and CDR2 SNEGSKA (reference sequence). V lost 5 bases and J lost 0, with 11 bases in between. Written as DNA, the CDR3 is TGCAGTGCTGAACCGACTCTCTCCTACGAGCAGTACTTC. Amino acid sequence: CSAEPTLSYEQYF.

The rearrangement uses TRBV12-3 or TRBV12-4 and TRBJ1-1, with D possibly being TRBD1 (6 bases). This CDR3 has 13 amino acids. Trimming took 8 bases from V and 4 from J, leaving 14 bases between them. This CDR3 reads CASGGGGGTEAFF. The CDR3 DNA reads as TGTGCCAGCGGTGGGGGGGGCGGCACTGAAGCTTTCTTT.

Written as DNA, the CDR3 is TGTGCCAGCAGCTCCCAATCCGCAACTAATGAAAAACTGTTTTTT. Protein sequence: CASSSQSATNEKLFF. This chain uses TRBV7-2 with TRBJ1-4; D not certain. Germline V lookup: CDR1 SGHTA, CDR2 FQGNSA. This CDR3 has 15 residues. The germline V and J ends were trimmed by 4 bases and 0 bases, with 9 bases remaining between them.

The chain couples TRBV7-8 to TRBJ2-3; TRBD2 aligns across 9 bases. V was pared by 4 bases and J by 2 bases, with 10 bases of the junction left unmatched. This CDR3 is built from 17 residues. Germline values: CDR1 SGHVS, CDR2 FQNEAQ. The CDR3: CASSSIQRGAYTDTQYF. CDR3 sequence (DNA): TGTGCCAGCAGCTCTATCCAGCGGGGGGCCTACACAGATACGCAGTATTTT.

CDR3 sequence: CASSPTGFTGELFF. The CDR3 nucleotides read TGTGCCAGCAGTCCGACAGGGTTCACCGGGGAGCTGTTTTTT. The genes are TRBV28 and TRBJ2-2, with 7 bases aligning to TRBD1. Germline V lookup: CDR1 MDHEN, CDR2 SYDVKM. The CDR3 length is 14 residues. After removal of 5 bases from V and 4 bases from J, the junction contained 4 bases not matched to a gene.

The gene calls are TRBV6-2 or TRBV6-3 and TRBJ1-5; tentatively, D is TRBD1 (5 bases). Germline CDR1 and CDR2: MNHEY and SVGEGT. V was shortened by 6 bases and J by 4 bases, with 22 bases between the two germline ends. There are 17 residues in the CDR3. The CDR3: CASRSGTPPKANQPQHF. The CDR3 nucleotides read TGTGCCAGCAGGTCCGGGACTCCTCCTAAGGCGAATCAGCCCCAGCATTTT.

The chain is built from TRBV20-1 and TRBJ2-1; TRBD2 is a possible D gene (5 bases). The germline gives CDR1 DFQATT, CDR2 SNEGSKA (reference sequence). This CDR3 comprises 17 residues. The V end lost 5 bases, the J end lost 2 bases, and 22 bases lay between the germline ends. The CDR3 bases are TGCAGTGCTCCACCTCCGACGGGAAGAAAAACCTACAATGAGCAGTTCTTC. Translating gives CSAPPPTGRKTYNEQFF.

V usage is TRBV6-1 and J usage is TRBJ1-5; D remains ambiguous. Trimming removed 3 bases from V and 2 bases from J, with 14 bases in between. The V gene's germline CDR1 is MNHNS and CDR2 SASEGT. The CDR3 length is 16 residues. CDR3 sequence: CASSEGTRGGNQPQHF. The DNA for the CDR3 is TGTGCCAGCAGTGAGGGAACTCGAGGTGGCAATCAGCCCCAGCATTTT.

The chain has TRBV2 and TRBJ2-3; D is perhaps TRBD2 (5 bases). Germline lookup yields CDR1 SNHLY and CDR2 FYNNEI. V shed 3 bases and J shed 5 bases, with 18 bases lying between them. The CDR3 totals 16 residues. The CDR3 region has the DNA TGTGCCAGCAGTGACGGCCGGAAAGCCCGGGGAGATACGCAGTATTTT. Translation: CASSDGRKARGDTQYF.

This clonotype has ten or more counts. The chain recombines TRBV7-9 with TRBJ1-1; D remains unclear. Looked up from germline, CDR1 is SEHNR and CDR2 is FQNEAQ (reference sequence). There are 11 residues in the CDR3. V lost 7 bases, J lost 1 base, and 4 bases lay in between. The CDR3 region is CASTANTEAFF. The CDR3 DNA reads TGTGCCAGCACAGCGAACACTGAAGCTTTCTTT. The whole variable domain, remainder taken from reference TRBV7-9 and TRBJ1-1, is DTGVSQNPRHKITKRGQNVTFRCDPISEHNRLYWYRQTLGQGPEFLTYFQNEAQLEKSRLLSDRFSAERPKGSFSTLEIQRTEQGDSAMYLCASTANTEAFFGQGTRLTVV.

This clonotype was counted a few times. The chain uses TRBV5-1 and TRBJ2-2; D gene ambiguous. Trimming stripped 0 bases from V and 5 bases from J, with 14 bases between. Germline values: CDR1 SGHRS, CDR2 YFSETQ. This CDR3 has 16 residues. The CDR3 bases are TGCGCCAGCAGCTTGGCCTGGAGTCCTGAGACCGGGGAGCTGTTTTTT. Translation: CASSLAWSPETGELFF.

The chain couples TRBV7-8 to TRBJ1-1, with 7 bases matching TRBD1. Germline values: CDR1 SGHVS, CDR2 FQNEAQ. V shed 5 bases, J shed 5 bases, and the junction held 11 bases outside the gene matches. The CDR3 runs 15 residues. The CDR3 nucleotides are TGTGCCAGCAGCCGGCAGGGGGGGTATGGTACTGAAGCTTTCTTT. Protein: CASSRQGGYGTEAFF.

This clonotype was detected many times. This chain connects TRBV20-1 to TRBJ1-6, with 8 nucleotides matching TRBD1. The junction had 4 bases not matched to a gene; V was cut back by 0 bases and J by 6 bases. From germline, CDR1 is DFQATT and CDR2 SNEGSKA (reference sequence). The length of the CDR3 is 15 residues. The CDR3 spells CSAREDRVFNSPLHF. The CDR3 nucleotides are TGCAGTGCTAGAGAGGACAGGGTATTTAATTCACCCCTCCACTTT.

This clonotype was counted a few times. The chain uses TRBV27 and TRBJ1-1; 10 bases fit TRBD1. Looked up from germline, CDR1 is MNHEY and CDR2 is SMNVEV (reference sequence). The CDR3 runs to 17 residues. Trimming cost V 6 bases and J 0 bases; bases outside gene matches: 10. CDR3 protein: CASRLTTGGLVNTEAFF. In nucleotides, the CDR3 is TGTGCCAGCAGGCTCACGACAGGGGGCTTAGTGAACACTGAAGCTTTCTTT.

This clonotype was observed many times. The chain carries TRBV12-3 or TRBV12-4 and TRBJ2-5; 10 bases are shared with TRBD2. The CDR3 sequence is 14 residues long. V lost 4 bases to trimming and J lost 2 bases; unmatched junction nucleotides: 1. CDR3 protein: CASSSSGGQETQYF. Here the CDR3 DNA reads TGTGCCAGCAGTTCTAGCGGGGGACAAGAGACCCAGTACTTC.

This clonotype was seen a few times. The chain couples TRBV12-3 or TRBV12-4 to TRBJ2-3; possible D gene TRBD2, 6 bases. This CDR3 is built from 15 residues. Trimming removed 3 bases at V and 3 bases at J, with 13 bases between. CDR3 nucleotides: TGTGCCAGCAGTTTTCGCAGCGGGTGGACAGATACGCAGTATTTT. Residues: CASSFRSGWTDTQYF.